The entry that follows covers one T cell receptor beta chain sequence. Its antigen is currently not known. The input lacks base qualities; no much larger clone sits a single base away. TCRbeta CDR3 regions were amplified from genomic DNA by means of the immunoSEQ Assay, a bias-controlled multiplex PCR. In the original analysis: Within the assay, amplification of reference gene primers was used to estimate how many nucleated cells each sample contained. To quantify the absolute abundance of each unique TCRbeta CDR3 rearrangement, sequence reads were collapsed and filtered. Productive Simpson clonality was computed per sample as the square root of Simpson's diversity index over productive rearrangements. This immuneACCESS table, as held by TCRdb, lists in-frame sequences with V and J called but not all clones. Of the missing ones, under half trace to an unresolved V gene in checked studies; the others have no known cause. D and trimming were read from the DNA, whereas the V and J calls and clone size are those reported in that table. The sample table lists around 93,000 clones, around 91% of them with a count of one. The top ten hold over 5.5% of the sample.

CDR1 is given as MDHEN and CDR2 as SYDVKM, both from the germline V gene. From the cysteine through the phenylalanine, the CDR3 covers 11 amino acids. CDR3 DNA only is kept here, 33 bases in frame from base 1. At the junction V is shortened by 10 bases and J by 6 bases, with 9 bases in between. At one collaborating source in Seattle, patients were enrolled during active infection and were followed longitudinally through the course of disease. The collaborating institutions used their own protocols to collect whole blood in K2EDTA tubes. Collaborator samples were shipped for TCRbeta analysis as frozen whole blood, isolated PBMCs, or DNA extracted from either sample type. This sample is drawn from a study of blood T cell repertoires in COVID-19 (dated by TCRdb to 2018 to 2021). In the study overall: Samples covering the acute and convalescent phases of COVID-19 were provided by collaborators in the United States, Italy and Spain. The material from the prospective study consisted of cDNA or gDNA derived from T cells, B-cell-depleted T cells, or PBMCs. Subjects who had been exposed to COVID-19, were actively infected with it, or had recovered from it provided the deeply sampled blood TCRbeta repertoires that made up the dataset. The repertoires were released in a freely available public database intended as a resource for research on the immune response to SARS-CoV-2. Samples were obtained from the ongoing ImmuneRACE study (first 160 participants) and from roughly 1,300 subjects provided by 6 global collaborators. The sample metadata nearly always contained a de-identified subject ID, COVID-19 status, age in years and sex. Where available, HLA class I and class II types were obtained from metadata supplied by the sample provider rather than from assay-based typing. What the research found in general, with its limitations: How much clinical and demographic metadata was included differed by source and by participant, and the metadata was provided uncurated.

The sequenced sample was peripheral blood. The origin of this receptor is a man aged 18 to 30 with COVID-19, enrolled during active disease. The rearranged segments are TRBV28 and TRBJ2-2; D gene: possibly TRBD1, on 6 matching bases. CDR3 sequence: CATQGSGELFF. DNA sequence: TGTGCCACCCAGGGGTCCGGGGAGCTGTTTTTT.